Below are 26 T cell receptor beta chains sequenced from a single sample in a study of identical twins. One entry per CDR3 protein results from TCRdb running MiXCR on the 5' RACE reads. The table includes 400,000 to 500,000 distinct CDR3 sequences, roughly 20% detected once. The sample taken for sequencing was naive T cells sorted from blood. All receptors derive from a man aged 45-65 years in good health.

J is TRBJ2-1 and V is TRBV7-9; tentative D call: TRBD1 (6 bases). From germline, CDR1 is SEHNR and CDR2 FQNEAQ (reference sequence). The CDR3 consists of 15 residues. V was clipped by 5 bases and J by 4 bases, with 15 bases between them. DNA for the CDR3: TGTGCCAGCAGCCAGGGGATCCCTAAATACAATGAGCAGTTCTTC. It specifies CASSQGIPKYNEQFF.

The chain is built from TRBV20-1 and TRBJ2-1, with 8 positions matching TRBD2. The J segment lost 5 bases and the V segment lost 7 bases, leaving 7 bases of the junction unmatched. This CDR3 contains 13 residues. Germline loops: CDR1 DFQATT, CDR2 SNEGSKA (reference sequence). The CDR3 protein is CSGGRGGNNEQFF. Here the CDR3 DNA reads TGCAGTGGGGGCCGGGGGGGAAACAATGAGCAGTTCTTC.

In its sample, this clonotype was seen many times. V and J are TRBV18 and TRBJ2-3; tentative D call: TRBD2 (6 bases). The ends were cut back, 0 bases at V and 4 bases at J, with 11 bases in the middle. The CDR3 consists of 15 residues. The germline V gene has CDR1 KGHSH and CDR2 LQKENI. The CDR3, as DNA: TGTGCCAGCTCACCACCGACCGGGAGCCCAGATACGCAGTATTTT. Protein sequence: CASSPPTGSPDTQYF.

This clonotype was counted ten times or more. CDR3 loop: CASSGEDNEQFF. For the CDR3, the DNA is TGCGCCAGCAGCGGGGAGGACAATGAGCAGTTCTTC. This chain joins TRBV5-1 and TRBJ2-1, with a weak D call TRBD2 (6 bases). CDR3 length: 12 residues. Per the germline V gene, CDR1 is SGHRS and CDR2 is YFSETQ. The V end was cut by 4 bases, the J end by 5 bases, with 7 bases between.

CDR3 sequence (DNA): TGCGCCAGCAGCCAAGAAAGGTCACGGACTGAAGCTTTCTTT. Protein sequence: CASSQERSRTEAFF. The V and J genes are TRBV4-1 and TRBJ1-1; no reliable D call. Between the trimmed V and J ends, which lost 0 bases and 5 bases, there was a span of 10 bases. This CDR3 has 14 amino acids. The V gene's germline CDR1 is MGHRA and CDR2 YSYEKL.

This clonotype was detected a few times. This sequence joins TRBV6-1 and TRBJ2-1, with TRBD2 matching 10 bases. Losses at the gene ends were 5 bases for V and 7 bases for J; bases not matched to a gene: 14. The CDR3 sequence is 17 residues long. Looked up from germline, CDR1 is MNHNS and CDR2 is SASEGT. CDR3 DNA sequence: TGTGCCAGCAGTCCTTCTGAGGCTAGCGGGAGCGGAAATGAGCAGTTCTTC. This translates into CASSPSEASGSGNEQFF.

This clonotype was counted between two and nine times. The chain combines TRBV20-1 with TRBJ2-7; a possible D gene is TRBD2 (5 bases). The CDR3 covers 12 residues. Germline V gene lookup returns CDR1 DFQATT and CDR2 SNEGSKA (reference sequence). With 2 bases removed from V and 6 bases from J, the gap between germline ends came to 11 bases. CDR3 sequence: CSARPSLAEQYF. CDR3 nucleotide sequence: TGCAGTGCTAGACCTAGCTTAGCCGAGCAGTACTTC.

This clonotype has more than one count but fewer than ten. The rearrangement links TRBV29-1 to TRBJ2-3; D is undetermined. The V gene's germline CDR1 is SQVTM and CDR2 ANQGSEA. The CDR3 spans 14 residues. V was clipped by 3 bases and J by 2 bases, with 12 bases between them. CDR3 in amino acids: CSVDLMGNTDTQYF. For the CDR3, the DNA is TGCAGCGTTGACTTAATGGGTAACACAGATACGCAGTATTTT.

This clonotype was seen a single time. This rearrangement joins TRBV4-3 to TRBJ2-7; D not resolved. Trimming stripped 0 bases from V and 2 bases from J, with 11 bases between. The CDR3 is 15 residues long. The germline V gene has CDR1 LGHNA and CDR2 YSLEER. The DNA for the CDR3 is TGCGCCAGCAGCCAAGATGTCACAGTAGCCTACGAGCAGTACTTC. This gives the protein CASSQDVTVAYEQYF.

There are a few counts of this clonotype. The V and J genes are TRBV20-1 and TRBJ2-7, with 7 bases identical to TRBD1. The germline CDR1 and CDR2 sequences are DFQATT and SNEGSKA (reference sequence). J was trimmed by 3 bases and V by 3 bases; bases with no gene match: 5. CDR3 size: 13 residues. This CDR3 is CSARHRGNYEQYF. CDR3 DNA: TGCAGTGCTAGGCACAGGGGTAACTACGAGCAGTACTTC.

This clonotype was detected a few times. In DNA, the CDR3 is TGCAGTGCTAGAGATTTCCTAGCGGGAGGACCCACAGATACGCAGTATTTT. Protein: CSARDFLAGGPTDTQYF. V usage is TRBV20-1 and J usage is TRBJ2-3; 11 bases align to TRBD2. The ends lost 0 bases at V and 2 bases at J; junction bases unmatched: 7. The CDR3 covers 17 residues. Germline CDR1 and CDR2: DFQATT and SNEGSKA (reference sequence).

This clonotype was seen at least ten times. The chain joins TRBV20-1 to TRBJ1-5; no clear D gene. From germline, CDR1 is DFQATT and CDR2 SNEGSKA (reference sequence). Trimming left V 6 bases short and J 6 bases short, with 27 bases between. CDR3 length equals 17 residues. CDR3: CSAIFPGPGLDSQPQHF. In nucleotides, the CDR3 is TGCAGTGCCATCTTTCCTGGTCCCGGTCTTGACTCTCAGCCCCAGCATTTT.

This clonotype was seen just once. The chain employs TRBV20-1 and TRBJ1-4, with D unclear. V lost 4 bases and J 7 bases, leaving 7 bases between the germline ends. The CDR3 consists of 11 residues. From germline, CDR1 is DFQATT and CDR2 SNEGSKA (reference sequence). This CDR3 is CSATLGEKLFF. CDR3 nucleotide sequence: TGCAGTGCTACCCTGGGTGAAAAACTGTTTTTT.

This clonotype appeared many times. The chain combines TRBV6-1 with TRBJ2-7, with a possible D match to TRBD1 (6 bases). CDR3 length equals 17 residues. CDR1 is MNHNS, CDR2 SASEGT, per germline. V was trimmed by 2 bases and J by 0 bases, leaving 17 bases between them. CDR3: CASSELEDSYLSYEQYF. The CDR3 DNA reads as TGTGCCAGCAGTGAACTTGAGGACAGCTACCTCTCCTACGAGCAGTACTTC.

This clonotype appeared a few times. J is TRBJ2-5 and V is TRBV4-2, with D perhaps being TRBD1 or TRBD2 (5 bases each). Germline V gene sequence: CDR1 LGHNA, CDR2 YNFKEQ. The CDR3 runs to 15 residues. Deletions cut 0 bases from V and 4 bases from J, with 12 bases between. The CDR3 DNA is TGTGCCAGCAGCCAAGATCGGGACGGGCCAGAGACCCAGTACTTC. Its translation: CASSQDRDGPETQYF.

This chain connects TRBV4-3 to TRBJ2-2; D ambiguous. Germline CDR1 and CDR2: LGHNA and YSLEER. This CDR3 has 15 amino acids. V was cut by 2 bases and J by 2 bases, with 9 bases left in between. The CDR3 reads CASSQSGPNTGELFF. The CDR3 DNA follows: TGCGCCAGCAGCCAATCGGGCCCAAACACCGGGGAGCTGTTTTTT.

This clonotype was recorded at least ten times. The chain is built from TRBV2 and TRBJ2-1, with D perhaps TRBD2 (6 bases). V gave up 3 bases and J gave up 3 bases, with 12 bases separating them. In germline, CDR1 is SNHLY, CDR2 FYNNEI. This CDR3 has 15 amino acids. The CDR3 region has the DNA TGTGCCAGCAGTGAGGGCGGAGGGTACTACAATGAGCAGTTCTTC. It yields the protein CASSEGGGYYNEQFF.

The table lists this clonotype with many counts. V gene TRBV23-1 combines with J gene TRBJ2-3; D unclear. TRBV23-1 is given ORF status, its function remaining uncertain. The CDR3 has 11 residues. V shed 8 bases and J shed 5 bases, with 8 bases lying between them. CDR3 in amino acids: CASPSEDTQYF. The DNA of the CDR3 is TGCGCCAGCCCCTCAGAAGATACGCAGTATTTT.

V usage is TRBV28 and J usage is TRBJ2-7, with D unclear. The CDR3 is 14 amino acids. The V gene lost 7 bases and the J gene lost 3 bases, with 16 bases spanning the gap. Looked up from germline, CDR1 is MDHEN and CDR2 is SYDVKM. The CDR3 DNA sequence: TGTGCCAGCACCATTCTCCCCCTGCTCTACGAGCAGTACTTC. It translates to CASTILPLLYEQYF.

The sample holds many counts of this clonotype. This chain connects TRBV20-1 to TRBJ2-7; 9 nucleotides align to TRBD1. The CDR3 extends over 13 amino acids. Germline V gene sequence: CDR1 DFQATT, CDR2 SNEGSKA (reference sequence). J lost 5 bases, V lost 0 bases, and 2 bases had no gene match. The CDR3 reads CSARDRDRDEQYF. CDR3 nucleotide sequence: TGCAGTGCTAGAGATAGGGACAGGGACGAGCAGTACTTC.

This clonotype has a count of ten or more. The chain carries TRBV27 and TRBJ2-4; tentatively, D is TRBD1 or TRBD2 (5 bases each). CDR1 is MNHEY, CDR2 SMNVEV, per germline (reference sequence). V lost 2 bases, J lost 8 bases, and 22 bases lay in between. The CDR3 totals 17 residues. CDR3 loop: CASSLRGGSGLGDIQYF. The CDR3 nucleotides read TGTGCCAGCAGTTTACGGGGCGGAAGCGGCCTTGGGGACATTCAGTACTTC.

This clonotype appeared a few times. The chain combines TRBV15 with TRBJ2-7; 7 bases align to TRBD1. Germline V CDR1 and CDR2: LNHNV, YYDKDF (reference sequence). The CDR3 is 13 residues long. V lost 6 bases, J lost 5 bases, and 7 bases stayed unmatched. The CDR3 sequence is CATSKRTGDEQYF. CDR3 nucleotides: TGTGCCACCAGTAAACGGACAGGAGACGAGCAGTACTTC.

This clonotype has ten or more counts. CDR3 sequence (DNA): TGTGCCAGCAGCCAAGGGACTAGCGTCGAGCAGTACTTC. It is translated as CASSQGTSVEQYF. The chain combines TRBV3-1 with TRBJ2-7; TRBD2 matches at 9 bases. The V gene's germline CDR1 is LGHDT and CDR2 YNNKEL (reference sequence). This CDR3 comprises 13 residues. V shed 1 base and J 6 bases; nucleotides not matched to a gene: 1.

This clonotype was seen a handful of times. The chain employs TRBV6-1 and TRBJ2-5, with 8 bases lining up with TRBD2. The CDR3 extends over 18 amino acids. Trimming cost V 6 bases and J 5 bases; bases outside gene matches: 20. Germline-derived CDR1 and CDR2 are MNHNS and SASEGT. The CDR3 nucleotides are TGTGCCAGCAGCCCCACCATAGGGCGGGGGGCCGCCCGGGAGACCCAGTACTTC. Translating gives CASSPTIGRGAARETQYF.

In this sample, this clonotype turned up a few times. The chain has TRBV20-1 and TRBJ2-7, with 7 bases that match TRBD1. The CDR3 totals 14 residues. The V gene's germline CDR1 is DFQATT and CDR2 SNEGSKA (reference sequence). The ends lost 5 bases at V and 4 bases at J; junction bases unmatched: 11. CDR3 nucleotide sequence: TGCAGTGCTGGGGGACAGAGTCCTATATACGAGCAGTACTTC. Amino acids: CSAGGQSPIYEQYF.

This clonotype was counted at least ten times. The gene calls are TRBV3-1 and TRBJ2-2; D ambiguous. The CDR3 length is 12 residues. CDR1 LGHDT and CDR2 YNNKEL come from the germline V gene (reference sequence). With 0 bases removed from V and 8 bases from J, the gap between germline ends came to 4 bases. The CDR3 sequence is CASSQDSGELFF. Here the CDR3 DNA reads TGTGCCAGCAGCCAAGATTCGGGGGAGCTGTTTTTT.